This TCR beta chain was observed in a study of T cells in Graves' hyperthyroidism and ophthalmopathy. This clonotype appeared many times. V lost 6 bases and J lost 8; bases outside the gene matches: 18. Germline V lookup: CDR1 DFQATT, CDR2 SNEGSKA (reference sequence). The CDR3 is 16 amino acids. Amplification yielded TCR beta CDR3 regions, with RNA transcripts as the source. The HTBI primer set was used in a first-round RT-PCR of the TCR CDR3. TCRdb ran MiXCR on the multiplex PCR reads and lists one entry per CDR3 protein. The sample lists approximately 720,000 distinct CDR3 sequences; around 19% were seen once.

This chain joins TRBV20-1 and TRBJ1-1; 10 nucleotides match TRBD1. The receptor's source is a woman between 50 and 59 years old with Graves' hyperthyroidism that later progressed to Graves' ophthalmopathy. The source material was blood. This chain's CDR3 is CSARKGAGQGSSEAFF. In nucleotides, the CDR3 is TGCAGTGCCCGAAAGGGCGCGGGACAGGGGTCCTCCGAAGCTTTCTTT.